This T cell receptor (beta chain) comes out of a study of OX40 agonist ivuxolimab in advanced cancers. Looking at the study overall: Allowance was made for prior anti-PD-1, anti-PD-L1 or anti-CTLA-4 therapy, and approximately 40% had some. Study conclusions and caveats: Antigen specificity remained undetermined for the expanded peripheral T cells.

Libraries were prepared by immunoSEQ multiplex PCR; TCRdb keeps only in-frame clonotypes and omits some of them. The table lists 65,000 to 80,000 clones, about four fifths of them singletons. Remarks on this clone: Its antigen remains unidentified.

The sample consisted of CD4+ or CD8+ T cells sorted from blood, taken in a trial of the OX40 agonist ivuxolimab. The TCR was taken from an adult with an advanced solid tumor such as melanoma, head and neck, liver or kidney cancer.

This chain's CDR3 is CASSLFSGGPYNEQFF. CDR3 coding DNA: TGTGCCAGCAGTTTATTTAGCGGGGGGCCTTACAATGAGCAGTTCTTC. The rearrangement links TRBV27 to TRBJ2-1; 10 bases align to TRBD2. V gave up 1 base and J gave up 4 bases; unmatched junction bases: 4. Per the germline V gene, CDR1 is MNHEY and CDR2 is SMNVEV (reference sequence). This CDR3 spans 16 amino acids.